This TCR beta chain was profiled in a study of Graves' ophthalmopathy and Graves' hyperthyroidism. Under 3 months in duration, the ophthalmopathy in affected donors had moderate-to-severe activity, CAS ≥3 and NOSPECS ≥4. RNA transcripts yielded amplified TCR beta CDR3 regions. Second-round multiplex PCR followed a first-round RT-PCR using HTBI primers. TCRdb processed the multiplex PCR reads anew with MiXCR; each CDR3 protein has one entry. The sample comprises about 740,000 distinct CDR3 sequences, 40% of which are singletons, and roughly 45% rests with the top ten. Study-wide results and caveats: Ophthalmopathy progression predictions by the model showed about 79% specificity and approximately 71% sensitivity. Sensitivity of approximately 88% and specificity of less than 82% were achieved when a 13-signature model separated ophthalmopathy from stable hyperthyroidism.

This clonotype appeared many times. Its target is unknown. This CDR3 region has 13 residues. V was pared by 0 bases and J by 8 bases, with 5 bases between. Germline lookup yields CDR1 SGHTA and CDR2 FQGTGA. V and J are TRBV7-3 and TRBJ1-6; the D is unclear. The sample taken for sequencing was peripheral blood. The source is an adult man with Graves' ophthalmopathy. Written as DNA, the CDR3 is TGTGCCAGCAGCTTAACGAGGGATTCACCCCTCCACTTT. Residues: CASSLTRDSPLHF.